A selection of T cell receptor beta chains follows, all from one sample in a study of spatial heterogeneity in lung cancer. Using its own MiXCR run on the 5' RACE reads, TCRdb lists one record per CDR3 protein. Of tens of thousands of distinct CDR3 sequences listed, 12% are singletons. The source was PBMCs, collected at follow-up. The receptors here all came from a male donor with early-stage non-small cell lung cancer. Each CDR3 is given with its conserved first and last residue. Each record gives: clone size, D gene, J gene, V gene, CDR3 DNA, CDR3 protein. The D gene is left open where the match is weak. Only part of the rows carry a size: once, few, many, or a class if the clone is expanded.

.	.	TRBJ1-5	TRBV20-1	TGCAGTGCCTCTAGAGGGGGACAGCCCCAGCATTTT	CSASRGGQPQHF
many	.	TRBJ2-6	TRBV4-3	TGCGCCAGCAGCCAAGAAGAGGGCTCTGGGGCCAACGTCCTGACTTTC	CASSQEEGSGANVLTF
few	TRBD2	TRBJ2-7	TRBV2	TGTGCCAGCGGGAGGGACTACGAGCAGTACTTC	CASGRDYEQYF
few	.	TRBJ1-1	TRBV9	TGTGCCAGCAGCGTAGCTGGGGGCGGCACTGAAGCTTTCTTT	CASSVAGGGTEAFF
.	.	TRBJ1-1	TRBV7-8	TGTGCCAGTTGCTGCGGGGGTGCTTACACTGAAGCTTTCTTT	CASCCGGAYTEAFF
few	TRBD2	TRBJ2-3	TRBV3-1	TGTGCCAGCAGCCAAGACCTAGCGGGGTTTACGCAGTATTTT	CASSQDLAGFTQYF
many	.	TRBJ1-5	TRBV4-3	TGCGCCAGCATTGGGGGGGGTTCTTATAGCAATCAGCCCCAGCATTTT	CASIGGGSYSNQPQHF
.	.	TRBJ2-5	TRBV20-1	TGCAGTGCGACCAGGGCCGGAGAAGAGACCCAGTACTTC	CSATRAGEETQYF
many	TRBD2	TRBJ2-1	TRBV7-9	TGTGCCAGCAGCCTCTATATGAAAGCGGGAATAGCCCGGGACGATGAGCAGTTCTTC	CASSLYMKAGIARDDEQFF
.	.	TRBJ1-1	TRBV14	TGTGCCAGCAGCCAAGTTCGGGGAGTCACTGAAGCTTTCTTT	CASSQVRGVTEAFF
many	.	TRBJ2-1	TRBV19	TGTGCCAGTAGTATAGGGACCGGGACCCTCAATGAGCAGTTCTTC	CASSIGTGTLNEQFF
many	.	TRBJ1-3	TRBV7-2	TGTGCCAGCAGCCCGATAGGAGCTCTCGGAAACACCATATATTTT	CASSPIGALGNTIYF
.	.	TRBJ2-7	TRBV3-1	TGTGCCAGCAGCCAAGCGTTATTCTCCTACGAGCAGTACTTC	CASSQALFSYEQYF
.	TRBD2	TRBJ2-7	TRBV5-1	TGCGCCAGCAGCTCTAGGACTAGCGGGGAATTCTCCTACGAGCAGTACTTC	CASSSRTSGEFSYEQYF
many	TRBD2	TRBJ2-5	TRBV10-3	TGTGCCATCAGTGAGTCGCTAGCGGGGGTCGAGACCCAGTACTTC	CAISESLAGVETQYF
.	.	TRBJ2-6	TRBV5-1	TGCGCCAGCAGCTTGAGCCAAGACTCTGGGGCCAACGTCCTGACTTTT	CASSLSQDSGANVLTF
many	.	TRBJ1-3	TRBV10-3	TGTGCCATCAGTGAAGCAACGGGTGGAAACACCATATATTTT	CAISEATGGNTIYF
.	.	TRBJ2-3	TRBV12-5	TGTGCTAGTGGCGCCTCCGGGACAGATACGCAGTATTTT	CASGASGTDTQYF
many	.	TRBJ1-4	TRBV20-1	TGCAGTGCTAGAGGTCCGGGCTCTTCTACGAAACTGTTTTTT	CSARGPGSSTKLFF
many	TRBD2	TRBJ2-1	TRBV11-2	TGTGCCAGCAGCCCCAGGACTAGCGGGATGGATGAGCAGTTCTTC	CASSPRTSGMDEQFF
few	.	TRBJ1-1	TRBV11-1	TGTGCCAGCAGCTTAATGGGGTACTCACAAAACACTGAAGCTTTCTTT	CASSLMGYSQNTEAFF
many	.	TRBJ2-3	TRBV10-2	TGCGCCAGCAGTGATGGGGGGGATACGCAGTATTTT	CASSDGGDTQYF
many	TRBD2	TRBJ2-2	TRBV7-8	TGTGCCAGCAGCCCCCGGGGGCTAGCGGGAGGGACCGGGGAGCTGTTTTTT	CASSPRGLAGGTGELFF
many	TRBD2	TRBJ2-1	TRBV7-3	TGTGCCAGCAGCCCGAGACTAGCCTCTGGGGATGAGCAGTTCTTC	CASSPRLASGDEQFF
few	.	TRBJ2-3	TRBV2	TGTGCCAGCAGTGGGACAGACAACACAGATACGCAGTATTTT	CASSGTDNTDTQYF
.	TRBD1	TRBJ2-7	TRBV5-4	TGTGCCAGCAGCTTGGCACCAGGGGGCCACGGGACTTACTCCTACGAGGAGTACTTC	CASSLAPGGHGTYSYEEYF
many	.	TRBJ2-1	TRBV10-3	TGTGCCATCAGTGATACCTCCGAGCAGTTCTTC	CAISDTSEQFF
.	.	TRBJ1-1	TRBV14	TGTGCCAGCAGCATCCTGGTAGGAGGGGTCAACACTGAAGCTTTCTTT	CASSILVGGVNTEAFF
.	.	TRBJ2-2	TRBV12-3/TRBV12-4	TGTGCCAGCAGCCTTTCTCAGGGTTCCGGGGAGCTGTTTTTT	CASSLSQGSGELFF
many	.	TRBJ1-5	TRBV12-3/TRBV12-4	TGTGCCAGCAGTGTCCGGGCAGGGGACAATCAGCCCCAGCATTTT	CASSVRAGDNQPQHF
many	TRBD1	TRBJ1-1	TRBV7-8	TGTGCCAGCAGCCTGGCGACAGGGGGCACTGAAGCTTTCTTT	CASSLATGGTEAFF
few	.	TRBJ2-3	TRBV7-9	TGTGCCAGCAGCTCCCGGACCTCGCCCCAGGGAACGCAGTATTTT	CASSSRTSPQGTQYF
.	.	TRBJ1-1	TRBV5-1	TGCGCCAGCACCGGGGGCGGAGAAACTGAAGCTTTCTTT	CASTGGGETEAFF
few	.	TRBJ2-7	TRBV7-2	TGTGCCAGCAGACCTAATGGGCAGTCAGCCTACGAGCAGTACTTC	CASRPNGQSAYEQYF
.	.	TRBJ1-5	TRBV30	TGTGCCTGGAGTGCTTCCGGGATAGATCAGCCCCAGCATTTT	CAWSASGIDQPQHF
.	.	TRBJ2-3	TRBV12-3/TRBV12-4	TGTGCCAGCAGTTTCGGCCCCCGGGATACGCAGTATTTT	CASSFGPRDTQYF
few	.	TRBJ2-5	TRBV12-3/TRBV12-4	TGTGCCAGCAGTTCCGGGACGGGGGAGACCCAGTACTTC	CASSSGTGETQYF
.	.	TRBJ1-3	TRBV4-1	TGCGCCAGCAGCCAAGATAGCAGGGTTAACACCATATATTTT	CASSQDSRVNTIYF
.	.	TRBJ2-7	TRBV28	TGTGCCAGCAGTACGACACCGGCCTACGAGCAGTACTTC	CASSTTPAYEQYF
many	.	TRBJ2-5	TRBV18	TGTGCCAGCTCACCCGAAGAGACCCAGTACTTC	CASSPEETQYF
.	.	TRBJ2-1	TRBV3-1	TGTGCCAGCAGCCAAACGGGGTTCTATGAGCAGTTCTTC	CASSQTGFYEQFF
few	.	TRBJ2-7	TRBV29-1	TGCAGCGTTGAGTCCGGTCGAGGGAGAAGCTCCTACGAGCAGTACTTC	CSVESGRGRSSYEQYF
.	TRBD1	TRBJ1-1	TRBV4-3	TGCGCCAGCAGCCAACAAACAGGGGTAGGGGGGACTGAAGCTTTCTTT	CASSQQTGVGGTEAFF
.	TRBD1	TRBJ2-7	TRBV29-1	TGCAGCGTTGAGGGGACAGCGACAGGGGGTTCCTACGAGCAGTACTTC	CSVEGTATGGSYEQYF
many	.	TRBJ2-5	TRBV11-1	TGTGCCAGCAGCCCCCGACTAGAGAAGCAAGAGACCCAGTACTTC	CASSPRLEKQETQYF
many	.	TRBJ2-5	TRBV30	TGTGCCTGGAGTCGCGGGCTTGCGGAGACCCAGTACTTC	CAWSRGLAETQYF
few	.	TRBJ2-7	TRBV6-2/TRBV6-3	TGTGCCAGCAGGGAAACTAGTCTCTACGAGCAGTACTTC	CASRETSLYEQYF